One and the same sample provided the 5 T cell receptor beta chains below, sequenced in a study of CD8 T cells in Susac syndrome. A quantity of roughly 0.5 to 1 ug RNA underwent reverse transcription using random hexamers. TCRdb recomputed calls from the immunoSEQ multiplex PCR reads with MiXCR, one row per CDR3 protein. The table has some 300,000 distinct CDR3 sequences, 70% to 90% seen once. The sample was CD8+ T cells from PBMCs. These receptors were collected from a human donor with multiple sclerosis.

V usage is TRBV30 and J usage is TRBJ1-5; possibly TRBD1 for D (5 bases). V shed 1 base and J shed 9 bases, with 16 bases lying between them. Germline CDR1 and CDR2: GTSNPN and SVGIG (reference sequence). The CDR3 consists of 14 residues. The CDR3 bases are TGTGCCTGGAGTGAGGTCTGGGGGAAGGGGCCCCAGCATTTT. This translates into CAWSEVWGKGPQHF. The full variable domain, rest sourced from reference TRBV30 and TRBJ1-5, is SQTIHQWPATLVQPVGSPLSLECTVEGTSNPNLYWYRQAAGRGLQLLFYSVGIGQISSEVPQNLSASRPQDRQFILSSKKLLLSDSGFYLCAWSEVWGKGPQHFGDGTRLSIL.

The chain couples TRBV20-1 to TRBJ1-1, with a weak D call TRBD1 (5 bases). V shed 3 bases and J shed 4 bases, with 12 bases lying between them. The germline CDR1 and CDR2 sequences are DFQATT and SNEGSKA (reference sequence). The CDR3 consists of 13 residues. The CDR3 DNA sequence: TGCAGTGCTAGCCCACTGACAGCCACTGAAGCTTTCTTT. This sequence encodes CSASPLTATEAFF.

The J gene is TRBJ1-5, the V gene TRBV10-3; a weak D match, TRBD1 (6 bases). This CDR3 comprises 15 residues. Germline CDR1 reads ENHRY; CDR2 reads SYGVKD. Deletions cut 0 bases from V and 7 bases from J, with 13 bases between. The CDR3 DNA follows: TGTGCCATCAGTGAGTCGAGACAGGCTGAACAGCCCCAGCATTTT. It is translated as CAISESRQAEQPQHF.

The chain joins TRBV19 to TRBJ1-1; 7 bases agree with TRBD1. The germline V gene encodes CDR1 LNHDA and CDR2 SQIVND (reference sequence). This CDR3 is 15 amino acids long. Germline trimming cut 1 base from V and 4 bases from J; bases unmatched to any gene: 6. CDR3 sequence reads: CASSIGQGVFTEAFF. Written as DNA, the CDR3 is TGTGCCAGTAGTATAGGCCAGGGGGTCTTCACTGAAGCTTTCTTT.

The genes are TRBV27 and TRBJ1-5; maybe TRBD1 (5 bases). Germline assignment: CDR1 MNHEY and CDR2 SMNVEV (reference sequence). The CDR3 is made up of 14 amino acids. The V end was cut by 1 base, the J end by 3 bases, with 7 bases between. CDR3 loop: CASSLFRANQPQHF. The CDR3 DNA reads TGTGCCAGCAGTTTATTCAGGGCCAATCAGCCCCAGCATTTT.